This T cell receptor beta chain was observed in a study of blood T cell repertoires in COVID-19. There are a few counts of this clone. In the source study's methods: By means of reference gene primer amplification, nucleated cell counts were estimated. Clones were read by immunoSEQ multiplex PCR, and TCRdb kept only the in-frame ones, dropping some. V, J and clone size were drawn from that table, and D and trimming were deduced from the DNA. The data show approximately 28,000 clones, with about 77% seen just once and about 14% held by the top ten. This CDR3 is 16 amino acids long. Trimming took 5 bases from V and 0 from J, leaving 14 bases between them. Germline V gene data show CDR1 as SEHNR and CDR2 as FQNEAQ (reference sequence).

The specimen was peripheral blood. The rearrangement uses TRBV7-9 and TRBJ1-3; TRBD1 might be the D (6 bases). The clonotype originates from a man aged 80 or over with active or convalescent COVID-19. The CDR3 here is CASSKRDTRSGNTIYF. CDR3 DNA sequence: TGTGCCAGCAGCAAACGGGACACTCGCTCTGGAAACACCATATATTTT.